The clone carrying this TCR beta chain was recorded a few times. Its antigen is unidentified. TCRs were sequenced from a few patients responding to pembrolizumab. Sequenced by immunoSEQ multiplex PCR; TCRdb stores in-frame clones only, minus some. The sample shows some 45,000 clones, 70% to 85% of them seen only once. The CDR3 extends over 15 amino acids. V lost 2 bases and J lost 1, with 7 bases in between. Germline lookup yields CDR1 SGHRS and CDR2 YFSETQ. The entry originates in a study of PD-1 blockade in mismatch repair-deficient tumors. Study observations and caveats: Tumor-resident clones, often undetectable pretreatment in blood, expanded then contracted after pembrolizumab.

This receptor was identified in an adult with mismatch repair-deficient cancer. V gene TRBV5-1 combines with J gene TRBJ2-6; D may be TRBD1 (5 bases). Sequencing was performed on PBMCs, taken before pembrolizumab treatment. Written as DNA, the CDR3 is TGCGCCAGCAGCTTTGCAGGGTCTGGGGCCAACGTCCTGACTTTC. Protein sequence: CASSFAGSGANVLTF. Supplemented by reference TRBV5-1 and TRBJ2-6, the full variable domain reads KAGVTQTPRYLIKTRGQQVTLSCSPISGHRSVSWYQQTPGQGLQFLFEYFSETQRNKGNFPGRFSGRQFSNSRSEMNVSTLELGDSALYLCASSFAGSGANVLTFGAGSRLTVL.